A single sample gave rise to the 16 T cell receptor beta chains below, sequenced in a study of chemoradiotherapy in HPV16-positive cancers. Assay: immunoSEQ multiplex PCR; the TCRdb copy retains only in-frame clones and omits some. The sample carries 6,500 to 10,000 clones, around 88% recorded once. Sequenced here: blood, sampled from a patient who underwent chemoradiotherapy. All receptors derive from a human donor with HPV-associated anogenital cancer.

In this sample, this clone turned up once. V is TRBV2 and J is TRBJ1-1; maybe TRBD1 (6 bases). The germline V and J ends were trimmed by 6 bases and 6 bases, with 17 bases remaining between them. CDR1 SNHLY and CDR2 FYNNEI come from the germline V gene. This CDR3 spans 14 amino acids. The CDR3, as DNA: TGTGCCAGCAGACACAGGGAATCAAGGTCTGAAGCTTTCTTT. It specifies CASRHRESRSEAFF.

The rearrangement uses TRBV19 and TRBJ1-5, with D unclear. The germline V and J ends were trimmed by 4 bases and 6 bases, with 10 bases remaining between them. The germline V gene has CDR1 LNHDA and CDR2 SQIVND (reference sequence). The length of the CDR3 is 13 residues. CDR3 coding DNA: TGTGCCAGTAGTAATACGGGAGTTCAGCCCCAGCATTTT. Protein sequence: CASSNTGVQPQHF.

The genes are TRBV2 and TRBJ1-1, with TRBD1 identical over 8 bases. CDR3 length: 15 residues. The trim removed 6 bases at V and 5 bases at J, leaving 11 bases unmatched. Per germline, CDR1 SNHLY and CDR2 FYNNEI. The CDR3 DNA follows: TGTGCCAGCAGCAGGGGGCCCATGATAAGTACTGAAGCTTTCTTT. It encodes CASSRGPMISTEAFF.

This clone came up a few times. The chain combines TRBV10-3 with TRBJ1-1; D not certain. The CDR3 extends over 12 amino acids. V dropped 2 bases and J dropped 3 bases, with 4 bases sitting between them. The V gene's germline CDR1 is ENHRY and CDR2 SYGVKD. The CDR3 coding sequence is TGTGCCATCAGTGAGGGGGACACTGAAGCTTTCTTT. Translating it yields CAISEGDTEAFF.

This clone has only a few counts. The CDR3 here is CASSKARRRNSGNTIYF. CDR3 coding DNA: TGTGCCAGCAGCAAAGCGCGTCGACGGAACTCTGGAAACACCATATATTTT. The chain uses TRBV21-1 and TRBJ1-3. TRBV21-1 is reported as a pseudogene. The CDR3 is made up of 17 amino acids.

CDR3 sequence (DNA): TGTGCCATCAGTGAGGATCGTAAAGGACAGGGGACCCAGCATTTT. This translates into CAISEDRKGQGTQHF. The chain employs TRBV10-3 and TRBJ1-5, with 9 nucleotides matching TRBD1. From germline, CDR1 is ENHRY and CDR2 SYGVKD. The ends lost 2 bases at V and 11 bases at J; junction bases unmatched: 10. The CDR3 runs to 15 residues.

The rearrangement uses TRBV9 and TRBJ1-2; TRBD1 might be the D (5 bases). Germline loops: CDR1 SGDLS, CDR2 YYNGEE. This CDR3 has 14 residues. The V and J ends lost 3 bases and 8 bases respectively, with 17 bases between them. This CDR3 reads CASSGLMGPGGYTF. The CDR3 DNA is TGTGCCAGCAGCGGCCTAATGGGGCCGGGAGGCTACACCTTC.

The chain links TRBV6-5 to TRBJ1-6; maybe TRBD1 (5 bases). CDR1 is MNHEY and CDR2 is SVGAGI in the germline V gene. Trimming cost V 5 bases and J 4 bases, with 12 bases left between them. The CDR3 consists of 15 residues. The DNA for the CDR3 is TGTGCCAGCAGTGGGGGGGACGGTTATAATTCACCCCTCCACTTT. This encodes CASSGGDGYNSPLHF.

The chain employs TRBV6-5 and TRBJ2-1, with 8 bases aligning to TRBD2. V lost 0 bases and J lost 10; bases outside the gene matches: 11. The CDR3 has 16 amino acids. The germline V gene encodes CDR1 MNHEY and CDR2 SVGAGI. The CDR3 nucleotides are TGTGCCAGCAGTTACTCGATTGGACTAGCCTCACAAGAGCAGTTCTTC. Residues: CASSYSIGLASQEQFF.

V usage is TRBV9 and J usage is TRBJ2-7; perhaps D is TRBD1 or TRBD2 (5 bases each). V shed 1 base and J shed 0 bases, with 20 bases lying between them. The CDR3 sequence is 18 residues long. The germline CDR1 and CDR2 sequences are SGDLS and YYNGEE. The CDR3 region is CASSVNMFEGLCSYEQYV. CDR3 DNA: TGTGCCAGCAGCGTAAATATGTTTGAGGGGTTGTGCTCCTACGAGCAGTACGTC.

The chain couples TRBV7-9 to TRBJ1-5, with TRBD1 as a possible D gene (6 bases). With 3 bases removed from V and 5 bases from J, the gap between germline ends came to 8 bases. The CDR3 totals 13 residues. The V gene's germline CDR1 is SEHNR and CDR2 FQNEAQ (reference sequence). CDR3: CASSFNRDQPQHF. The DNA of the CDR3 is TGTGCCAGCAGCTTTAACAGGGATCAGCCCCAGCATTTT. Full variable domain (outside the CDR3, taken from reference TRBV7-9 and TRBJ1-5): DTGVSQNPRHKITKRGQNVTFRCDPISEHNRLYWYRQTLGQGPEFLTYFQNEAQLEKSRLLSDRFSAERPKGSFSTLEIQRTEQGDSAMYLCASSFNRDQPQHFGDGTRLSIL.

V usage is TRBV12-5 and J usage is TRBJ2-1; 11 bases match TRBD2. The CDR3 has 15 amino acids. Germline-derived CDR1 and CDR2 are LGHNT and FRNRAP. With 2 bases clipped from V and 7 bases from J, the junction kept 4 bases outside the gene matches. CDR3 DNA sequence: TGTGCTAGTGGTTTGAGCCGACTAGCGGGGAATGAGCAGTTCTTC. It is translated as CASGLSRLAGNEQFF.

The genes are TRBV9 and TRBJ1-1, with a weak D call TRBD1 (5 bases). In germline, CDR1 is SGDLS, CDR2 YYNGEE. Trimming removed 4 bases at V and 1 base at J, with 11 bases between. This CDR3 is 14 amino acids long. The CDR3 region is CASSPTGANTEAFF. The CDR3 nucleotides are TGTGCCAGCAGCCCCACTGGGGCGAACACTGAAGCTTTCTTT.

V gene TRBV18 combines with J gene TRBJ2-7; D might be TRBD1 or TRBD2, each matching 7 bases. This CDR3 has 15 residues. The germline V gene has CDR1 KGHSH and CDR2 LQKENI. The V and J ends lost 2 bases and 3 bases respectively, with 14 bases between them. Here the CDR3 DNA reads TGTGCCAGCTCACCAGATTCCAGGGGGGGCTACGAGCAGTACGTC. It codes for CASSPDSRGGYEQYV.

The chain links TRBV6-7 to TRBJ1-3; D remains ambiguous. TRBV6-7 is sorted into the ORF group, with uncertain function. V was shortened by 2 bases and J by 8 bases, with 16 bases between the two germline ends. This CDR3 spans 15 amino acids. CDR3 sequence (DNA): TGTGCCAGCAGTTACACCGGTGGCGAAGGAGACACCATATATTTT. This sequence encodes CASSYTGGEGDTIYF.

This chain uses TRBV7-8 with TRBJ1-1; 8 bases match TRBD1. With 4 bases clipped from V and 4 bases from J, the junction kept 2 bases outside the gene matches. Per germline, CDR1 SGHVS and CDR2 FQNEAQ. This CDR3 comprises 13 residues. This CDR3 reads CASSYTGGTEAFF. In nucleotides, the CDR3 is TGTGCCAGCAGCTATACAGGGGGCACTGAAGCTTTCTTT.